The rows below give T cell receptor beta chains drawn from one sample of a study of T-cell memory formation after mild COVID-19. TCRdb reprocessed the 5' RACE reads with MiXCR, giving one entry per CDR3 protein. The sample has 200,000 to 250,000 distinct CDR3 sequences; roughly 10% are singletons. Material: PBMCs or a T cell subset sorted from them (not recorded which). Receptor source: a man younger than 35 who had mild COVID-19 (a few samples of this study predate the infection). Cell type and time point are not known. The CDR3 runs from the conserved cysteine through the conserved F or W. A D gene is named only where the DNA matches it firmly. Part of the rows lack a size; the others show once, few, many or a class for expanded clones.

clone size	V gene	J gene	D gene	CDR3 protein	CDR3 DNA
few	TRBV7-2	TRBJ1-2	NA	CASSLTRQDYYGYTF	TGTGCCAGCAGCTTAACTCGGCAGGACTACTATGGCTACACCTTC
NA	TRBV18	TRBJ1-1	NA	CASSLREGLGNTEAFF	TGTGCCAGCTCCCTACGAGAGGGTTTGGGGAACACTGAAGCTTTCTTT
NA	TRBV5-1	TRBJ1-6	NA	CASRLTPKTSDNSPLHF	TGCGCCAGCAGGTTAACACCGAAAACAAGCGATAATTCACCCCTCCACTTT
few	TRBV10-3	TRBJ2-1	NA	CAISEQGSNEQFF	TGTGCCATCAGTGAGCAGGGTAGCAATGAGCAGTTCTTC
many	TRBV7-9	TRBJ1-1	NA	CASSLTGPNTEAFF	TGTGCCAGCAGCTTGACAGGACCGAACACTGAAGCTTTCTTT
NA	TRBV12-3/TRBV12-4	TRBJ1-6	NA	CASSTTGNSPLHF	TGTGCCAGCAGCACTACAGGCAATTCACCCCTCCACTTT
few	TRBV7-9	TRBJ2-7	TRBD1	CASSRDRGFEQYF	TGTGCCAGCAGCCGGGACAGGGGGTTCGAGCAGTACTTC
few	TRBV5-5	TRBJ2-1	NA	CASSLRGLAEQFF	TGTGCCAGCAGCTTGCGGGGGCTTGCTGAGCAGTTCTTC
many	TRBV7-2	TRBJ1-4	TRBD1	CASSRRQLDRATNEKLFF	TGTGCCAGCAGCCGAAGACAATTGGACAGGGCAACTAATGAAAAACTGTTTTTT
few	TRBV5-1	TRBJ2-3	NA	CASSLWGAGDTTDTQYF	TGCGCCAGCAGCTTGTGGGGGGCGGGGGACACCACAGATACGCAGTATTTT
few	TRBV4-1	TRBJ2-5	NA	CASRSRGEETQYF	TGCGCCAGCAGATCCCGGGGAGAGGAGACCCAGTACTTC
NA	TRBV12-3/TRBV12-4	TRBJ2-3	NA	CASSLGGIFRDTQYF	TGTGCCAGCAGTTTAGGGGGGATATTCAGAGATACGCAGTATTTT
few	TRBV5-1	TRBJ1-2	NA	CASSLGQNGYTF	TGCGCCAGCAGCTTGGGACAGAATGGCTACACCTTC
NA	TRBV11-2	TRBJ2-7	NA	CASSPFYEQYF	TGTGCCAGCAGCCCATTCTACGAGCAGTACTTC
few	TRBV7-9	TRBJ1-3	TRBD1	CASTRTGTSGNTIYF	TGTGCCAGCACGAGGACAGGGACCTCTGGAAACACCATATATTTT
NA	TRBV7-2	TRBJ2-3	TRBD2	CASSWTSGGVETDTQYF	TGTGCCAGCAGCTGGACTAGCGGGGGTGTGGAGACAGATACGCAGTATTTT
few	TRBV3-1	TRBJ2-5	NA	CASSLPRGGVNQETQYF	TGTGCCAGCAGCCTCCCCCGAGGGGGGGTCAACCAAGAGACCCAGTACTTC
many	TRBV4-2	TRBJ2-4	NA	CASSQAEKNIQYF	TGTGCCAGCAGCCAAGCCGAGAAAAACATTCAGTACTTC
NA	TRBV5-1	TRBJ2-6	NA	CASSPEGGSSSGANVLTF	TGCGCCAGCAGCCCCGAGGGGGGATCCTCCTCTGGGGCCAACGTCCTGACTTTC
NA	TRBV20-1	TRBJ1-6	TRBD1	CSAVSSQGWNSPLHF	TGCAGTGCTGTTTCTTCACAGGGGTGGAATTCACCCCTCCACTTT
NA	TRBV7-9	TRBJ2-3	TRBD2	CASSLSVLGKAGRSDTQYF	TGTGCCAGCAGCTTATCGGTATTGGGAAAAGCGGGGAGGTCAGATACGCAGTATTTT
NA	TRBV4-1	TRBJ2-7	TRBD2	CASSRGTSGYEQYF	TGCGCCAGCAGCCGAGGGACTAGCGGTTACGAGCAGTACTTC
NA	TRBV24-1	TRBJ2-2	NA	CATSDDGRGTGELFF	TGTGCCACCAGTGACGACGGACGGGGCACCGGGGAGCTGTTTTTT
few	TRBV6-1	TRBJ1-4	NA	CASSEGLGLFF	TGTGCCAGCAGTGAAGGGTTGGGACTGTTTTTT
few	TRBV6-5	TRBJ2-5	NA	CASSYLAGETQYF	TGTGCCAGCAGTTACCTGGCAGGAGAGACCCAGTACTTC
many	TRBV12-3/TRBV12-4	TRBJ1-4	NA	CASSSAGTGEKLFF	TGTGCCAGCAGTTCGGCAGGCACAGGTGAAAAACTGTTTTTT
NA	TRBV7-9	TRBJ1-1	NA	CASSLAGTPNTEAFF	TGTGCCAGCAGCTTAGCGGGGACACCGAACACTGAAGCTTTCTTT
NA	TRBV7-9	TRBJ1-2	TRBD1	CASSLYRGMDYGYTF	TGTGCCAGCAGCTTGTACAGGGGGATGGACTATGGCTACACCTTC
few	TRBV20-1	TRBJ1-4	NA	CSARDPRATNEKLFF	TGCAGTGCTAGAGATCCTAGGGCGACTAATGAAAAACTGTTTTTT